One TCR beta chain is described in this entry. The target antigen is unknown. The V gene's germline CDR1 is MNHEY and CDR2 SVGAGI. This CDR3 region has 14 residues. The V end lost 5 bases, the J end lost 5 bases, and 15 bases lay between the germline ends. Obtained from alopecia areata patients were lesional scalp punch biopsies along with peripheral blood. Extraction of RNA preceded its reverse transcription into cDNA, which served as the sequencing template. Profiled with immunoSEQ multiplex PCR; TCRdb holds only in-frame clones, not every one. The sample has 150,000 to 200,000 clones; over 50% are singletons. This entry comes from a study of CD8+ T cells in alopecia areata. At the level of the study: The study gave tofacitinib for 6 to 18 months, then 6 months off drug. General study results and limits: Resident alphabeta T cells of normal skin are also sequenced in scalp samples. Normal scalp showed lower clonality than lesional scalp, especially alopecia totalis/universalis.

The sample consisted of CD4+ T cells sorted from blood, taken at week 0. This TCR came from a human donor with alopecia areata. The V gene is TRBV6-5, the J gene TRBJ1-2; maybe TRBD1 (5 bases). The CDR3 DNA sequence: TGTGCCAGCAGTAAGACCGGGACGGCTTATGGCTACACCTTC. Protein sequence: CASSKTGTAYGYTF.